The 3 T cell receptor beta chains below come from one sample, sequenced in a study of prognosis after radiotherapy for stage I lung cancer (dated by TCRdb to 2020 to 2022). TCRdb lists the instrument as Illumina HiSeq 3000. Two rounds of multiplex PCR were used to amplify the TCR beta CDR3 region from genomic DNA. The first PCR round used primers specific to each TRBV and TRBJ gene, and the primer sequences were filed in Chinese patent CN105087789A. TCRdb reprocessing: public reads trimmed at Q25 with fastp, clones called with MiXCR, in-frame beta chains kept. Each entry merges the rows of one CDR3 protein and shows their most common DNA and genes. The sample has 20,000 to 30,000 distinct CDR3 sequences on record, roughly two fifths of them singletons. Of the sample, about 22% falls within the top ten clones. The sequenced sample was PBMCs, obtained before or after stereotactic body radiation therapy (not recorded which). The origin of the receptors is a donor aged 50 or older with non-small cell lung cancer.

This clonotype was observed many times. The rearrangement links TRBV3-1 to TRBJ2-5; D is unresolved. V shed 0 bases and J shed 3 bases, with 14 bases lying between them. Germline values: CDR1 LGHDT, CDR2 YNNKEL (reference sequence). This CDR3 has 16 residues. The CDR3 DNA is TGTGCCAGCAGCCAAGATCTCAGTCCGTGGGAAGAGACCCAGTACTTC. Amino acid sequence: CASSQDLSPWEETQYF.

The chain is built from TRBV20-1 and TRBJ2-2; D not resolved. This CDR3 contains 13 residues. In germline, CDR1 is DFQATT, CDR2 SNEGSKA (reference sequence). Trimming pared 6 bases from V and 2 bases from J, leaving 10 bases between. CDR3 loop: CSAWEANTGELFF. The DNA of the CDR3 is TGCAGTGCCTGGGAAGCTAACACCGGGGAGCTGTTTTTT.

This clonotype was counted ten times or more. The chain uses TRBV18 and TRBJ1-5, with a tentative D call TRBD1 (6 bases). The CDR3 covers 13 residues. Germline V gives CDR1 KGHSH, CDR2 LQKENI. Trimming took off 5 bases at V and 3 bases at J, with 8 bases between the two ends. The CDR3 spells CASSRDTNQPQHF. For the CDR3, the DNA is TGTGCCAGCTCAAGGGACACCAATCAGCCCCAGCATTTT.